These 2 T cell receptor beta chains share one sample of origin, sequenced in a study of Ad26.COV2.S vaccination and SARS-CoV-2 variants. Treatment denoted: roughly 19 received Ad26.COV2.S at low or high dose, single or two shots; roughly five received placebo; per-sample allocation not given. Day 63 following the first vaccine or placebo injection was when the samples were taken. Data came from immunoSEQ multiplex PCR; TCRdb stores just in-frame clones and leaves some out. The sample records around 450,000 clones, roughly 89% being singletons. The sequences come from peripheral blood, collected in a trial of Ad26.COV2.S vaccine versus placebo. These receptors originate from a person aged 18-60 years who received the Ad26.COV2.S COVID-19 vaccine or a placebo.

The chain employs TRBV13 and TRBJ2-3, with 8 bases that match TRBD2. Germline V CDR1 and CDR2: PRHDT, FYEKMQ (reference sequence). The CDR3 is 12 residues long. V lost 1 base, J lost 12 bases, and 3 bases stayed unmatched. CDR3 coding DNA: TGTGCCAGCAGCTTAGCCGGGAGGGCCCAGTATTTT. Protein: CASSLAGRAQYF.

The chain employs TRBV6-1 and TRBJ1-3; unclear D gene. V gave up 0 bases and J gave up 0 bases, with 9 bases separating them. Germline CDR1 reads MNHNS; CDR2 reads SASEGT. CDR3 size: 16 residues. CDR3 DNA sequence: TGTGCCAGCAGTGAAGCGGTGCACAGCTCTGGAAACACCATATATTTT. Its protein is CASSEAVHSSGNTIYF.